The TCR beta chain described here comes from a study of blood T cells in healthy people across ages. General study points: Both naive CD4+ cell counts and diversity were greater in long-lived donors than in aged donors. Underestimates were what the diversity estimates from one million T cells were considered to be.

Germline assignment: CDR1 MNHEY and CDR2 SVGAGI. CDR3 length: 17 residues. Trimming left V 0 bases short and J 2 bases short, with 16 bases between. As to this clonotype: Its antigen is currently unknown.

A sample-barcoded 5' primer and a J-beta primer mix were used in a second PCR of about 7 to 12 cycles. TCRdb re-called the 5' RACE reads with MiXCR, one entry per CDR3 protein. Of fewer than 2,000,000 distinct CDR3 sequences in the sample, 39% were seen once. The clonotype originates from a human donor in good health. The gene calls are TRBV6-5 and TRBJ2-5, with a weak D call TRBD2 (7 bases). The sample comprised blood. The CDR3 reads CASSYSTGRGQQETQYF. The CDR3 bases are TGTGCCAGCAGTTACTCGACTGGGCGGGGGCAGCAAGAGACCCAGTACTTC.